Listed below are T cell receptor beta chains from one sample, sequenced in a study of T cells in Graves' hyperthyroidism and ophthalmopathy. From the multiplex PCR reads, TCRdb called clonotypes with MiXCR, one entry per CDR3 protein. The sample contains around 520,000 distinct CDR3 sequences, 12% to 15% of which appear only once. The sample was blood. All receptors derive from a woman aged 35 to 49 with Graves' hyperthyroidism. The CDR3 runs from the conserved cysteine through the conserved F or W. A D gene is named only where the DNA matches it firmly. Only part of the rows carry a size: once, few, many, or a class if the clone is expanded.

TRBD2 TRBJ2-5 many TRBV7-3 TGTGCCAGCAGCCCCGGGACTAGCGGGCCCCAAGGGGGAGAGACCCAGTACTTC CASSPGTSGPQGGETQYF
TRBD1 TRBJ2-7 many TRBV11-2 TGTGCCAGCCAAGGACAGGGCTACGAGCAGTACTTC CASQGQGYEQYF
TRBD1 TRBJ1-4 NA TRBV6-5 TGTGCCAGCAGCTACGGACAGGGGGTGGAGGAAAAACTGTTTTTT CASSYGQGVEEKLFF
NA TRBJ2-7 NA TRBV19 TGTGCCAGTAGTACCCAACAGGGTTTCGAGCAGTACTTC CASSTQQGFEQYF
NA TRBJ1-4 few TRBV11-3 TGTGCCAGCAGCCTACGGGGTGGGGGGCATGAACTGTTTTTT CASSLRGGGHELFF
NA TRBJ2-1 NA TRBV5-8 TGTGCCAGCAGGAGGAGTGCAGAGTACAATGAGCAGTTCTTC CASRRSAEYNEQFF
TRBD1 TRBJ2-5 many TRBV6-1 TGTGCCAGCAGCCAGGGACAGTTCGGTGCGACCCAGTACTTC CASSQGQFGATQYF
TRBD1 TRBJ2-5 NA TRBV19 TGTGCCAGTAGCCCGGGACAGGGCCTAGGGGAGACCCAGTACTTC CASSPGQGLGETQYF
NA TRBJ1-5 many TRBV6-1 TGTGCCAGCAGTGAAAATTGGCAGGGAGGTCAGCCCCAGCATTTT CASSENWQGGQPQHF
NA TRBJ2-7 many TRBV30 TGTGCCTGGAGTGTTCGGTCCTACGAGCAGTACTTC CAWSVRSYEQYF
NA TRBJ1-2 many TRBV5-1 TGCGCCAGCAGCTTGACGGACGGAAACTATGGCTACACCTTC CASSLTDGNYGYTF
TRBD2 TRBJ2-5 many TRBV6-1 TGTGCCAGCAGGATAGCGGGAGAGTGGGAGACCCAGTACTTC CASRIAGEWETQYF
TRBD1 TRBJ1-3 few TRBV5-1 TGCGCCAGCAGCTTGGGACGATGGACAGGCCCTACTTTTGGAAACACCATATATTTT CASSLGRWTGPTFGNTIYF
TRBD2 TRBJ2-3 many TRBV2 TGTGCCAGCAGTCTACTAGCGGGCGTCACAGATACGCAGTATTTT CASSLLAGVTDTQYF
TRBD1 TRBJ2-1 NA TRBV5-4 TGTGCCAGCAGCTTGATCCAGGGACAGGGCGTCAATGAGCAGTTCTTC CASSLIQGQGVNEQFF
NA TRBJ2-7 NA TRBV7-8 TGTGCCAGCAGCCTAGGGGGGGGGTCGGACGAGCAGTACTTC CASSLGGGSDEQYF